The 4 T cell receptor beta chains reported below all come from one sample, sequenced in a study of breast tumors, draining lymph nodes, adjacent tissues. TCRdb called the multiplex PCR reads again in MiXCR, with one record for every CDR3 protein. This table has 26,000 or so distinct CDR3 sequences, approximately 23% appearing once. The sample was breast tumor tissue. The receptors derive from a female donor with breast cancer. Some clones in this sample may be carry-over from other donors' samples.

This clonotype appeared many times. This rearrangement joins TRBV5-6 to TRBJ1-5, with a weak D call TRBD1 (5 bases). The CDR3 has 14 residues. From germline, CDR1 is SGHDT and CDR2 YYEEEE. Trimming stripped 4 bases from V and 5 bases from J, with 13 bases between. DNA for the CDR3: TGTGCCAGCAGCCCTCCAGTGGGACATCAGCCCCAGCATTTT. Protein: CASSPPVGHQPQHF.

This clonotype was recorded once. The CDR3 sequence is CASSRVSGRSNEQFF. The CDR3 DNA is TGTGCCAGCAGCCGCGTGAGCGGGAGGTCGAATGAGCAGTTCTTC. The rearrangement joins TRBV7-2 to TRBJ2-1; 9 positions match TRBD2. The CDR3 length is 15 residues. The germline gives CDR1 SGHTA, CDR2 FQGNSA. The junction had 9 bases not matched to a gene; V was cut back by 5 bases and J by 7 bases.

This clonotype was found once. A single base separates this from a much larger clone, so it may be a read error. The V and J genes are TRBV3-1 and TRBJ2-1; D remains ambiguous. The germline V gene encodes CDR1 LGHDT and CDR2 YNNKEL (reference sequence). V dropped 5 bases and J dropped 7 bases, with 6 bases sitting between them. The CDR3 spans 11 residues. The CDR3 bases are TGTGCCAGCAGCGGGGTTAATGAGCAGTTCTTC. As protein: CASSGVNEQFF.

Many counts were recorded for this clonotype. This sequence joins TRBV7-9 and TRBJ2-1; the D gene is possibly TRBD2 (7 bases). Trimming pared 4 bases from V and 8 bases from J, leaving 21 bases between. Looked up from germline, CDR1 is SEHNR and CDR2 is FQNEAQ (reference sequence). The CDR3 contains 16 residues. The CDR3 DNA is TGTGCCAGCAGCTCCGGGACACTAGCGCCAAGCTATGAGCAGTTCTTC. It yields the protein CASSSGTLAPSYEQFF.